What follows are 2 T cell receptor beta chains derived from one specimen sequenced in a study of cytomegalovirus exposure and HLA in healthy donors. Amplification used 60 Vbeta primers and 13 Jbeta primers. The repertoire was sequenced with immunoSEQ multiplex PCR; TCRdb's copy has only in-frame clones and lacks some. This table holds about 120,000 clones, about 70% found once. Sequences were obtained from PBMCs. These receptors came from a woman between 25 and 40 years old in good health and CMV-seronegative.

The chain joins TRBV2 to TRBJ1-1; 8 bases are shared with TRBD1. The V gene's germline CDR1 is SNHLY and CDR2 FYNNEI. V shed 6 bases, J shed 10 bases, and the junction held 13 bases outside the gene matches. This CDR3 has 14 amino acids. The CDR3 bases are TGTGCCAGCAGCCCCGGGGGGACAGGCCCCGCAGCTTTCTTT. Translated, it gives CASSPGGTGPAAFF.

The rearrangement uses TRBV5-1 and TRBJ2-3, with 9 bases fitting TRBD1. CDR3 length: 16 residues. After removal of 0 bases from V and 4 bases from J, the junction contained 6 bases not matched to a gene. Germline V gives CDR1 SGHRS, CDR2 YFSETQ. This chain's CDR3 is CASSLGGTGFPDTQYF. The CDR3 region has the DNA TGCGCCAGCAGCTTGGGCGGGACAGGGTTCCCAGATACGCAGTATTTT. The variable domain in full, with the rest retrieved from reference TRBV5-1 and TRBJ2-3, is KAGVTQTPRYLIKTRGQQVTLSCSPISGHRSVSWYQQTPGQGLQFLFEYFSETQRNKGNFPGRFSGRQFSNSRSEMNVSTLELGDSALYLCASSLGGTGFPDTQYFGPGTRLTVL.